The 18 T cell receptor beta chains reported below all come from one sample, sequenced in a study of shared clonotypes between healthy human individuals. Only in-frame clones appear in the TCRdb table, and some are missing; sequencing was by immunoSEQ multiplex PCR. Among about 1 million clones, around 76% were seen once, and the ten largest hold about 1.5%. The sequencing sample was made of memory CD4+ T cells sorted from blood. Described subset: CD45RA-negative fraction. These receptors were taken from a man between 18 and 29 years old in good health.

The chain links TRBV10-3 to TRBJ1-1, with 8 nucleotides matching TRBD1. V trimming: 2 bases; J trimming: 7 bases; junction bases outside the gene matches: 3. Germline CDR1 ENHRY, CDR2 SYGVKD. The CDR3 is 13 amino acids. CDR3 coding DNA: TGTGCCATCAGTGAGGCAGGGGGCGGTGAAGCTTTCTTT. Amino acids: CAISEAGGGEAFF.

In regard to this clone: The same CDR3 arises from other DNA sequences in this sample as well. The chain recombines TRBV6-6 with TRBJ2-7, with D unresolved. CDR1 is MNHNY and CDR2 is SVGAGI in the germline V gene (reference sequence). The CDR3 spans 12 residues. Trimming stripped 6 bases from V and 2 bases from J, with 8 bases between. CDR3 sequence: CASRREAYEQYF. Written as DNA, the CDR3 is TGTGCCAGCAGAAGGGAAGCCTACGAGCAGTACTTC.

The chain combines TRBV9 with TRBJ2-7; 7 nucleotides match TRBD2. CDR3 size: 15 residues. Germline assignment: CDR1 SGDLS and CDR2 YYNGEE. With V trimmed by 4 bases and J by 2 bases, 9 bases remained unmatched. CDR3 sequence reads: CASSPGEGTTYEQYF. The CDR3 DNA follows: TGTGCCAGCAGCCCGGGGGAGGGGACCACCTACGAGCAGTACTTC.

This chain uses TRBV10-1 with TRBJ2-2; 9 bases are a match to TRBD1. The CDR3 runs to 18 residues. Germline assignment: CDR1 WNHNN and CDR2 SYGVQD (reference sequence). With 6 bases clipped from V and 6 bases from J, the junction kept 17 bases outside the gene matches. This CDR3 reads CASSRSGTGSSNPGELFF. The CDR3 nucleotides read TGCGCCAGCAGCAGATCCGGGACAGGGAGCTCCAACCCCGGGGAGCTGTTTTTT.

The gene calls are TRBV5-5 and TRBJ1-1; D is unclear. Germline V CDR1 and CDR2: SGHKS, YYEKEE (reference sequence). Trimming removed 3 bases from V and 9 bases from J, with 18 bases in between. This CDR3 is 14 amino acids long. The CDR3 DNA sequence: TGTGCCAGCAGCTGGGAGGCGGAAGACGGGCAAGCTTTCTTT. This sequence encodes CASSWEAEDGQAFF.

CDR3 nucleotides: TGTGCCAGCAGCGTAGGGGGCCAACCGCAGCAGTACTTC. It translates to CASSVGGQPQQYF. The gene calls are TRBV11-2 and TRBJ2-7; 7 bases line up with TRBD1. In germline, CDR1 is SGHAT, CDR2 FQNNGV. This CDR3 spans 13 amino acids. J gave up 8 bases and V 5 bases, and 9 bases lay outside the gene matches.

As regards this clone: At the DNA level, this CDR3 is encoded by other sequences in the same sample as well. The chain has TRBV20-1 and TRBJ1-2, with a possible D match to TRBD1 (5 bases). Trimming took 2 bases from V and 7 from J, leaving 8 bases between them. CDR1 is DFQATT, CDR2 SNEGSKA, per germline (reference sequence). This CDR3 is built from 11 residues. DNA for the CDR3: TGCAGTGCTAGACAGGGATCTGGCTACACCTTC. Translation gives CSARQGSGYTF.

This chain connects TRBV5-6 to TRBJ2-2; a possible D gene is TRBD1 (5 bases). The V gene lost 5 bases and the J gene lost 5 bases, with 19 bases spanning the gap. The CDR3 consists of 16 residues. The germline V gene encodes CDR1 SGHDT and CDR2 YYEEEE. DNA for the CDR3: TGTGCCAGCAGTGGGTCCGGCCAGGGATGGACCGGGGAGCTGTTTTTT. This encodes CASSGSGQGWTGELFF.

V and J are TRBV7-2 and TRBJ2-2; D unclear. The V gene's germline CDR1 is SGHTA and CDR2 FQGNSA. Trimming pared 2 bases from V and 1 base from J, leaving 11 bases between. The CDR3 extends over 16 amino acids. This CDR3 is CASSLIGLKNTGELFF. The DNA of the CDR3 is TGTGCCAGCAGCTTAATCGGCCTGAAGAACACCGGGGAGCTGTTTTTT.

This clone showed up just a few times. This sample also contains other DNA sequences that code for the same CDR3. The chain recombines TRBV11-2 with TRBJ1-6, with D perhaps TRBD1 (6 bases). Per the germline V gene, CDR1 is SGHAT and CDR2 is FQNNGV. CDR3 length equals 14 residues. V gave up 5 bases and J gave up 10 bases, with 15 bases separating them. This CDR3 is CASSPGGGNSPLHF. CDR3 DNA: TGTGCCAGCAGCCCCGGGGGGGGCAACTCACCCCTCCACTTT.

The V gene is TRBV9, the J gene TRBJ2-5, with 8 bases lining up with TRBD1. This CDR3 spans 14 amino acids. The germline gives CDR1 SGDLS, CDR2 YYNGEE. Germline trimming cut 4 bases from V and 2 bases from J; bases unmatched to any gene: 4. Here the CDR3 reads CASSSTGEQETQYF. The DNA of the CDR3 is TGTGCCAGCAGCTCGACAGGGGAACAAGAGACCCAGTACTTC.

V gene TRBV7-2 combines with J gene TRBJ2-7, with D hard to call. Trimming removed 3 bases at V and 5 bases at J, with 14 bases between. CDR3 length: 14 amino acids. Per germline, CDR1 SGHTA and CDR2 FQGNSA. The CDR3 sequence: CASSFVSQPHEQYF. The CDR3 nucleotides are TGTGCCAGCAGCTTTGTCTCACAACCCCACGAGCAGTACTTC.

The V and J genes are TRBV27 and TRBJ2-2, with a weak D call TRBD2 (5 bases). Germline V gene data show CDR1 as MNHEY and CDR2 as SMNVEV (reference sequence). The V gene lost 7 bases and the J gene lost 3 bases, with 21 bases spanning the gap. This CDR3 is built from 17 residues. CDR3 in DNA: TGTGCCAGCATTATGAAGGCGGGCAGAACTTACACCGGGGAGCTGTTTTTT. Amino acids: CASIMKAGRTYTGELFF.

The chain joins TRBV6-1 to TRBJ2-5, with D possibly being TRBD1 or TRBD2 (5 bases each). Germline CDR1 reads MNHNS; CDR2 reads SASEGT. The CDR3 loop spans 16 amino acids. With 1 base removed from V and 2 bases from J, the gap between germline ends came to 14 bases. CDR3 nucleotides: TGTGCCAGCAGTGAAGTCGGGTGGGGGAGACAAGAGACCCAGTACTTC. Protein sequence: CASSEVGWGRQETQYF.

V and J are TRBV27 and TRBJ2-7; weak D call: TRBD2 (5 bases). Germline CDR1 reads MNHEY; CDR2 reads SMNVEV (reference sequence). The CDR3 has 16 amino acids. V was trimmed by 3 bases and J by 6 bases, leaving 21 bases between them. CDR3 sequence (DNA): TGTGCCAGCAGTTTTAGGAGGAATAATGGTGCCTTCGAGCAGTACTTC. Encoded protein: CASSFRRNNGAFEQYF.

CDR3 residues: CASSVGGFSGNTIYF. CDR3 DNA sequence: TGTGCCAGCAGCGTAGGGGGATTCTCTGGAAACACCATATATTTT. The V call is TRBV5-4, the J call TRBJ1-3, with a possible D match to TRBD1 (6 bases). CDR1 is SGHNT and CDR2 is YYREEE in the germline V gene (reference sequence). This CDR3 has 15 amino acids. Between the trimmed V and J ends, which lost 4 bases and 0 bases, there was a span of 11 bases.

The genes are TRBV7-2 and TRBJ1-1, with a tentative D call TRBD1 (6 bases). CDR1 and CDR2 from the germline V gene are SGHTA and FQGNSA. This CDR3 has 14 residues. Trimming shortened V by 1 base and J by 8 bases, and 14 bases separated the two germline ends. The DNA for the CDR3 is TGTGCCAGCAGCTTAGAGGGCAGGGGCGGAGAAGCTTTCTTT. Its protein is CASSLEGRGGEAFF. The variable domain in full, completed from reference TRBV7-2 and TRBJ1-1, reads GAGVSQSPSNKVTEKGKDVELRCDPISGHTALYWYRQSLGQGLEFLIYFQGNSAPDKSGLPSDRFSAERTGGSVSTLTIQRTQQEDSAVYLCASSLEGRGGEAFFGQGTRLTVV.

This sequence joins TRBV7-6 and TRBJ1-1; D is ambiguous. Germline V lookup: CDR1 SGHVS, CDR2 FNYEAQ. Trimming left V 3 bases short and J 4 bases short, with 9 bases between. This CDR3 is 13 amino acids long. The CDR3 DNA reads TGTGCCAGCAGCTTCCACTCGGGCACTGAAGCTTTCTTT. The encoded protein is CASSFHSGTEAFF.